A selection of T cell receptor beta chains follows, all from one sample in a study of immune evolution from preneoplasia to lung adenocarcinoma. Only in-frame clones appear in the TCRdb table, and some are missing; sequencing was by immunoSEQ multiplex PCR. The sample has 5,000 to 6,500 clones, over 65% seen once. Sequenced material: FFPE adjacent normal lung tissue. The receptors were gathered from a person aged 65-85 years with lung adenocarcinoma. CDR3s include the opening cysteine and the closing phenylalanine or tryptophan. The D gene is left open where the match is weak. For some rows the clone size is stated as once, few or many, or as a class when expanded; others skip it.

V gene: TRBV6-5
clone size: few
D gene: NA
J gene: TRBJ1-2
CDR3 DNA: TGTGCCAGCAGTTACTGGCCAAAACAGGAAGGGGGCTACACCTTC
CDR3 protein: CASSYWPKQEGGYTF

V gene: TRBV2
clone size: NA
D gene: NA
J gene: TRBJ1-5
CDR3 DNA: TGTGCCAGCACTCTCGACGGCAATCAGCCCCAGCATTTT
CDR3 protein: CASTLDGNQPQHF

V gene: TRBV6-5
clone size: NA
D gene: NA
J gene: TRBJ1-1
CDR3 DNA: TGTGCCAGCAGTTACTCTAAGGACACTGAAGCTTTCTTT
CDR3 protein: CASSYSKDTEAFF

V gene: TRBV28
clone size: NA
D gene: TRBD1
J gene: TRBJ1-5
CDR3 DNA: TGTGCCAGCAGGGGGGGACAGAATAGCAATCAGCCCCAGCATTTT
CDR3 protein: CASRGGQNSNQPQHF

V gene: TRBV9
clone size: NA
D gene: NA
J gene: TRBJ1-3
CDR3 DNA: TGTGCCAGCAGCGTAGGTGGAAACACCATATATTTT
CDR3 protein: CASSVGGNTIYF

V gene: TRBV28
clone size: NA
D gene: TRBD1
J gene: TRBJ1-3
CDR3 DNA: TGTGCCAGCAGTCTAAAACAGGGGGCGCGTGTAAACACCATATATTTT
CDR3 protein: CASSLKQGARVNTIYF

V gene: TRBV5-1
clone size: NA
D gene: TRBD1
J gene: TRBJ2-7
CDR3 DNA: TGCGCCAGCACCCCGGACAGGGTTGGCGAGCAGTACTTC
CDR3 protein: CASTPDRVGEQYF

V gene: TRBV6-5
clone size: NA
D gene: TRBD1
J gene: TRBJ1-2
CDR3 DNA: TGTGCCAGCAGTTCTGGGACAGGGTATTATGGCTACACCTTC
CDR3 protein: CASSSGTGYYGYTF

V gene: TRBV28
clone size: NA
D gene: NA
J gene: TRBJ1-2
CDR3 DNA: TGTGCCAGCAGACCCTCCGGGAACCACTATGGCTACACCTTC
CDR3 protein: CASRPSGNHYGYTF

V gene: TRBV28
clone size: NA
D gene: NA
J gene: TRBJ1-2
CDR3 DNA: TGTGCCAGCAGCCCGCCTACAGGGATTTATGGCTACACCTTC
CDR3 protein: CASSPPTGIYGYTF

V gene: TRBV10-2
clone size: once
D gene: TRBD2
J gene: TRBJ2-7
CDR3 DNA: TGCGCCAGCATAGCGGGGGGAAAGTACGAGCAGTACTTC
CDR3 protein: CASIAGGKYEQYF

V gene: TRBV28
clone size: few
D gene: NA
J gene: TRBJ2-3
CDR3 DNA: TGTGCCAGCAGTTCGAGACTGATAATAGATACGCAGTATTTT
CDR3 protein: CASSSRLIIDTQYF

V gene: TRBV28
clone size: once
D gene: TRBD2
J gene: TRBJ2-7
CDR3 DNA: TGTGCCAGCAGTCTGAGAGGGGTAACTAGCGGGAGACCCTACGAGCAGTACTTC
CDR3 protein: CASSLRGVTSGRPYEQYF

V gene: TRBV6-4
clone size: NA
D gene: NA
J gene: TRBJ1-1
CDR3 DNA: TGTGCCAGCAGTCCGACAGGGAACACTGAAGCTTTCTTT
CDR3 protein: CASSPTGNTEAFF

V gene: TRBV28
clone size: NA
D gene: NA
J gene: TRBJ1-2
CDR3 DNA: TGTGCCAGCAGTTTGAAGGGGGAGGACTATGGCTACACCTTC
CDR3 protein: CASSLKGEDYGYTF

V gene: TRBV7-9
clone size: NA
D gene: TRBD1
J gene: TRBJ1-3
CDR3 DNA: TGTGCCAGCAGCTTAACGGGGACAGGGGAAGACACCATATATTTT
CDR3 protein: CASSLTGTGEDTIYF

V gene: TRBV18
clone size: NA
D gene: TRBD1
J gene: TRBJ2-2
CDR3 DNA: TGTGCCAGCTCCCAGGGGACAGGCAACACCGGGGAGCTGTTTTTT
CDR3 protein: CASSQGTGNTGELFF

V gene: TRBV28
clone size: few
D gene: NA
J gene: TRBJ1-1
CDR3 DNA: TGTGCCAGCAGGTCTCCATCGGGGGCAGACACTGAAGCTTTCTTT
CDR3 protein: CASRSPSGADTEAFF

V gene: TRBV28
clone size: NA
D gene: NA
J gene: TRBJ1-5
CDR3 DNA: TGTGCCAGCAGTTTGACTCGAGTCCGGCCCCAGCATTTT
CDR3 protein: CASSLTRVRPQHF

V gene: TRBV9
clone size: NA
D gene: TRBD2
J gene: TRBJ2-7
CDR3 DNA: TGTGCCAGCAGCCCCCGGGGACTAGCGGGAGGTAGTTCCTACGAGCAGTACTTC
CDR3 protein: CASSPRGLAGGSSYEQYF

V gene: TRBV19
clone size: NA
D gene: NA
J gene: TRBJ1-5
CDR3 DNA: TGTGCCAGTAGTATTCTCGTGAACACTCAGCCCCAGCATTTT
CDR3 protein: CASSILVNTQPQHF

V gene: TRBV28
clone size: NA
D gene: TRBD1
J gene: TRBJ1-1
CDR3 DNA: TGTGCCAGCAGTTTATTTGGCAGGGGGATGATGAACACTGAAGCTTTCTTT
CDR3 protein: CASSLFGRGMMNTEAFF

V gene: TRBV19
clone size: few
D gene: TRBD1
J gene: TRBJ1-1
CDR3 DNA: TGTGCCAGTAGTAGGGAGGCAGGGGGCTGGATGAACACTGAAGCTTTCTTT
CDR3 protein: CASSREAGGWMNTEAFF

V gene: TRBV15
clone size: NA
D gene: NA
J gene: TRBJ1-3
CDR3 DNA: TGTGCCACCAGCCCACAGGGACGGACCTCTGGAAACACCATATATTTT
CDR3 protein: CATSPQGRTSGNTIYF

V gene: TRBV28
clone size: few
D gene: NA
J gene: TRBJ1-2
CDR3 DNA: TGTGCCAGCAGCCTCCTTGACATACCCCTCTATGGCTACACCTTC
CDR3 protein: CASSLLDIPLYGYTF

V gene: TRBV5-1
clone size: once
D gene: NA
J gene: TRBJ1-6
CDR3 DNA: TGCGCCAGCAGCTTGGACAGGGCTCGGAATTCACCCCTCCACTTT
CDR3 protein: CASSLDRARNSPLHF

V gene: TRBV2
clone size: NA
D gene: NA
J gene: TRBJ1-2
CDR3 DNA: TGTGCCAGCAGTGAAGACTATGGCCACACCTTC
CDR3 protein: CASSEDYGHTF

V gene: TRBV11-2
clone size: large
D gene: NA
J gene: TRBJ2-1
CDR3 DNA: TGTGCCAGCAGCTTATCTAGTCTTAATGAGCAGTTCTTC
CDR3 protein: CASSLSSLNEQFF

V gene: TRBV10-3
clone size: NA
D gene: NA
J gene: TRBJ1-1
CDR3 DNA: TGTGCCATCAGTGAGTCGACTCGGGGTGAGGGTAGAGGTGAAGCTTTCTTT
CDR3 protein: CAISESTRGEGRGEAFF

V gene: TRBV5-4
clone size: NA
D gene: NA
J gene: TRBJ2-2
CDR3 DNA: TGTGCCAGCAGCTTGGCTTCCGGGGAGCTGTTTTTT
CDR3 protein: CASSLASGELFF

V gene: TRBV30
clone size: NA
D gene: NA
J gene: TRBJ2-1
CDR3 DNA: TGTGCCTGGGGCGTAGGACTAGGGACATACAATGAGCAGTTCTTC
CDR3 protein: CAWGVGLGTYNEQFF

V gene: TRBV5-1
clone size: few
D gene: TRBD2
J gene: TRBJ2-5
CDR3 DNA: TGCGCCAGCAGACGGGAGGGCGTGGAGACCCAGTACTTC
CDR3 protein: CASRREGVETQYF

V gene: TRBV7-9
clone size: NA
D gene: NA
J gene: TRBJ1-6
CDR3 DNA: TGTGCCAGCAGCTTAGGGGAGGGCCCCCTCCACTTT
CDR3 protein: CASSLGEGPLHF

V gene: TRBV30
clone size: NA
D gene: NA
J gene: TRBJ2-3
CDR3 DNA: TGTGCCTTGCGGATGGGACTCACGGCCGGCGATACGCAGTATTTT
CDR3 protein: CALRMGLTAGDTQYF

V gene: TRBV27
clone size: NA
D gene: NA
J gene: TRBJ2-1
CDR3 DNA: TGTGCCAGCAGTTTATGGGGGGGGCGTGAGCAGTTCTTC
CDR3 protein: CASSLWGGREQFF

V gene: TRBV2
clone size: NA
D gene: TRBD1
J gene: TRBJ1-5
CDR3 DNA: TGTGCCAGCAGTGGACAGGGGGCAAATCAGCCCCAGCATTTT
CDR3 protein: CASSGQGANQPQHF

V gene: TRBV9
clone size: NA
D gene: NA
J gene: TRBJ1-4
CDR3 DNA: TGTGCCAGCAGCGTAGACGGAACTAATGAAAAACTGTTTTTT
CDR3 protein: CASSVDGTNEKLFF

V gene: TRBV5-6
clone size: NA
D gene: TRBD2
J gene: TRBJ2-7
CDR3 DNA: TGTGCCAGCAGCTTGTGGACCCGTCGGGAGCGGGGAGACTACGAGCAGTACTTC
CDR3 protein: CASSLWTRRERGDYEQYF

V gene: TRBV6-5
clone size: NA
D gene: NA
J gene: TRBJ2-5
CDR3 DNA: TGTGCCAGCAGTAGGGGGAGAGGGGGAGAGACCCAGTACTTC
CDR3 protein: CASSRGRGGETQYF

V gene: TRBV15
clone size: NA
D gene: NA
J gene: TRBJ2-5
CDR3 DNA: TGTGCCACCAGCAGAGACTGGAGAGGGGAGACCCAGTACTTC
CDR3 protein: CATSRDWRGETQYF

V gene: TRBV2
clone size: NA
D gene: NA
J gene: TRBJ1-1
CDR3 DNA: TGTGCCAGCAGTGATGAAGTGAACACTGAAGCTTTCTTT
CDR3 protein: CASSDEVNTEAFF

V gene: TRBV6-1
clone size: once
D gene: NA
J gene: TRBJ2-3
CDR3 DNA: TGTGCCAGCAGTGAACCATACTCCACAGATACGCAGTATTTT
CDR3 protein: CASSEPYSTDTQYF

V gene: TRBV5-1
clone size: NA
D gene: NA
J gene: TRBJ2-7
CDR3 DNA: TGCGCCAGCAGCCTAAAGCCCAGACAGAATACCTACGAGCAGTACTTC
CDR3 protein: CASSLKPRQNTYEQYF

V gene: TRBV7-2
clone size: NA
D gene: TRBD2
J gene: TRBJ2-3
CDR3 DNA: TGTGCCAGCAGCTTTACTAGCGGTACAGATACGCAGTATTTT
CDR3 protein: CASSFTSGTDTQYF

V gene: TRBV29-1
clone size: once
D gene: NA
J gene: TRBJ1-2
CDR3 DNA: TGCAGCGTTGCCAATTCCCCACACTATGGCTACACCTTC
CDR3 protein: CSVANSPHYGYTF

V gene: TRBV11-2
clone size: NA
D gene: NA
J gene: TRBJ1-6
CDR3 DNA: TGTGCCAGCAGCTTAGTAGGGCAGCAGAATTCACCCCTCCACTTT
CDR3 protein: CASSLVGQQNSPLHF

V gene: TRBV5-6
clone size: few
D gene: NA
J gene: TRBJ1-2
CDR3 DNA: TGTGCCAGCAGCTTGGATAGGAGCGGTGGCTACACCTTC
CDR3 protein: CASSLDRSGGYTF

V gene: TRBV30
clone size: NA
D gene: TRBD1
J gene: TRBJ2-3
CDR3 DNA: TGTGCCTGGAGTGCTAGAGGGGGCGGCACAGATACGCAGTATTTT
CDR3 protein: CAWSARGGGTDTQYF

V gene: TRBV4-1
clone size: NA
D gene: TRBD2
J gene: TRBJ2-2
CDR3 DNA: TGCGCCAGCAGCCAAGTTTTTAGCGGGAGTAAGGGCGATATCGGGGAGCTGTTTTTT
CDR3 protein: CASSQVFSGSKGDIGELFF

V gene: TRBV19
clone size: NA
D gene: NA
J gene: TRBJ1-4
CDR3 DNA: TGTGCCAGTAGACTTACGGGGAATGAAAAACTGTTTTTT
CDR3 protein: CASRLTGNEKLFF

V gene: TRBV19
clone size: NA
D gene: NA
J gene: TRBJ2-2
CDR3 DNA: TGTGCCAGTAGGTTCCGGGACTCTAAATACACCGGGGAGCTGTTTTTT
CDR3 protein: CASRFRDSKYTGELFF

V gene: TRBV30
clone size: NA
D gene: NA
J gene: TRBJ1-6
CDR3 DNA: TGTGCCTGGAGCGTCGCAGGATTGACTAATTCACCCCTCCACTTT
CDR3 protein: CAWSVAGLTNSPLHF

V gene: TRBV7-3
clone size: NA
D gene: NA
J gene: TRBJ1-1
CDR3 DNA: TGTGCCAGCAGCTCAGCAGGGGCCGGCACTGAAGCTTTCTTT
CDR3 protein: CASSSAGAGTEAFF